The TCR beta chain described here comes from a study of molecular identifiers for immune sequencing clone quantification. TCRdb independently ran MiXCR on the PCR reads; one entry per CDR3 protein. The table includes 38,000 or so distinct CDR3 sequences, around a sixth detected once. As concerns this clonotype: A clone one base away is much larger, so this may be a read error.

Specimen: naive CD8+ T cells from blood, with Jurkat cell RNA spiked in. Subset: FACS-sorted CD8+CD4-CCR7+CD45RA+ naive T cells. The source of this sequence is a human donor in good health. Some libraries in this study had Jurkat cell RNA spiked in.

The CDR3 coding sequence is TGCAGTGCTAGAGCCGGGTCGTGGCCCCAGTATTTT. Translated, it gives CSARAGSWPQYF. The J gene is TRBJ1-5, the V gene TRBV20-1; unclear D gene. TRBJ2-3 explains the end of the DNA better; the J call may be wrong. This CDR3 spans 12 amino acids. Germline V lookup: CDR1 DFQATT, CDR2 SNEGSKA (reference sequence).